One and the same sample provided the 8 T cell receptor beta chains below, sequenced in a study of cytomegalovirus exposure and HLA in healthy donors (TCRdb year 2017). Library creation used the immunoSEQ multiplex PCR assay. For the multiplex PCR, a mixture combining 60 forward primers for TCR Vbeta segments and 13 reverse primers for TCR Jbeta segments was used. Entries here come from immuneACCESS through TCRdb and include only in-frame sequences with V and J called. Some clones fail to appear in such tables; in the studies checked, an unresolved V gene covers under half of the shortfall, and the cause of the remainder is unknown. This sample comprises about 150,000 clones, 70% to 80% of them detected only once. Roughly 6.7% of the sample is in the top ten clones. The sequenced sample consisted of PBMCs. These TCRs come from a man in his forties or fifties in good health and CMV-seropositive.

The chain carries TRBV2 and TRBJ2-3; TRBD2 agrees at 11 bases. Trimming took 6 bases from V and 6 from J; bases not matched to a gene: 8. CDR1 SNHLY and CDR2 FYNNEI come from the germline V gene. This CDR3 spans 15 amino acids. For the CDR3, the DNA is TGTGCCAGCAGGGTAGCGGGAGGGCCCTCGGATACGCAGTATTTT. Translation gives CASRVAGGPSDTQYF.

There are a few counts of this clone. The gene calls are TRBV5-1 and TRBJ1-3; 11 nucleotides align to TRBD1. The CDR3 runs 18 residues. J gave up 0 bases and V 2 bases, and 7 bases lay outside the gene matches. From germline, CDR1 is SGHRS and CDR2 YFSETQ. CDR3 DNA: TGCGCCAGCAGCTTCAACGGACAGGGGGCAAACTCTGGAAACACCATATATTTT. As protein: CASSFNGQGANSGNTIYF.

V is TRBV15 and J is TRBJ1-5; perhaps TRBD1 as D (5 bases). The germline gives CDR1 LNHNV, CDR2 YYDKDF (reference sequence). This CDR3 is built from 18 residues. V gave up 3 bases and J gave up 5 bases, with 23 bases separating them. The CDR3 is CATSRSLGGLKRDQPQHF. The CDR3 coding sequence is TGTGCCACCAGCAGGAGCCTGGGGGGACTCAAGCGCGATCAGCCCCAGCATTTT.

The V call is TRBV7-2, the J call TRBJ2-7; D is unclear. There are 14 residues in the CDR3. V was cut by 4 bases and J by 3 bases, with 13 bases left in between. CDR1 SGHTA and CDR2 FQGNSA come from the germline V gene. The CDR3 DNA is TGTGCCAGCAGCTCCACTTGGTCGAACTACGAGCAGTACTTC. Encoded protein: CASSSTWSNYEQYF.

The V gene is TRBV28, the J gene TRBJ2-2, with D perhaps TRBD1 (6 bases). CDR1 is MDHEN, CDR2 SYDVKM, per germline. CDR3 size: 15 residues. Trimming shortened V by 1 base and J by 1 base, and 7 bases separated the two germline ends. CDR3 DNA: TGTGCCAGCAGTTTATACAGGGAGAACACCGGGGAGCTGTTTTTT. The encoded protein is CASSLYRENTGELFF.

This chain joins TRBV5-1 and TRBJ2-7; 8 bases are a match to TRBD1. The CDR3 has 14 residues. Germline CDR1 SGHRS, CDR2 YFSETQ. J gave up 7 bases and V 3 bases, and 9 bases lay outside the gene matches. The chain's CDR3 is CASSSGQGRREQYF. The CDR3 DNA follows: TGCGCCAGCAGCTCTGGACAGGGTCGTCGGGAGCAGTACTTC. The full variable domain, in which reference TRBV5-1 and TRBJ2-7 provide the parts outside the CDR3, is KAGVTQTPRYLIKTRGQQVTLSCSPISGHRSVSWYQQTPGQGLQFLFEYFSETQRNKGNFPGRFSGRQFSNSRSEMNVSTLELGDSALYLCASSSGQGRREQYFGPGTRLTVT.

The chain carries TRBV19 and TRBJ2-7, with TRBD2 identical over 13 bases. The CDR3 extends over 15 amino acids. The J segment lost 6 bases and the V segment lost 10 bases, leaving 12 bases of the junction unmatched. Per germline, CDR1 LNHDA and CDR2 SQIVND (reference sequence). This chain's CDR3 is CATRLAGGEGFEQYF. The CDR3 nucleotides read TGTGCCACGAGACTAGCGGGAGGAGAGGGTTTCGAGCAGTACTTC.

This chain joins TRBV10-3 and TRBJ2-1, with a tentative D call TRBD2 (6 bases). Trimming removed 4 bases from V and 5 bases from J, with 15 bases in between. This CDR3 has 15 residues. Germline V gives CDR1 ENHRY, CDR2 SYGVKD. CDR3 residues: CAISGGVAADNEQFF. In nucleotides, the CDR3 is TGTGCCATCAGTGGTGGGGTAGCGGCTGACAATGAGCAGTTCTTC.